The rows below give T cell receptor beta chains drawn from one sample of a study of blood T cells in healthy people across ages. TCRdb recomputed calls from the 5' RACE reads with MiXCR, one row per CDR3 protein. This sample has 1.5 million to 2 million distinct CDR3 sequences; about 31% occur once, and the top ten carry about 11%. The material sequenced was blood. The receptors stem from a woman aged 25-40 years in good health. The CDR3 runs from the conserved cysteine through the conserved F or W. Fields, in order: J gene, V gene, clone size, D gene, CDR3 DNA, CDR3 protein. D genes are given only for firm matches. Some rows mark clone size as missing; the rest say once, few, many or name a class of expanded clone.

j_call: TRBJ1-2
v_call: TRBV7-8
clone_size: .
d_call: .
cdr3_nt: TGTGCCAGCAGCCCAATACAGGGCGTTAGTAGTCTGGACTATGGCTACACCTTC
cdr3_aa: CASSPIQGVSSLDYGYTF

j_call: TRBJ1-2
v_call: TRBV28
clone_size: .
d_call: TRBD1
cdr3_nt: TGTGCCAGCAGTTCCAGACAGGGGGCGCGTGGCTACACCTTC
cdr3_aa: CASSSRQGARGYTF

j_call: TRBJ1-2
v_call: TRBV2
clone_size: few
d_call: .
cdr3_nt: TGTGCCAGCAGCACCGACTCGAGATATGGCTACACCTTC
cdr3_aa: CASSTDSRYGYTF

j_call: TRBJ2-1
v_call: TRBV9
clone_size: .
d_call: TRBD2
cdr3_nt: TGTGCCAGCAGTAGAGGTCCACTAGCGGAGTACAATGAGCAGTTCTTC
cdr3_aa: CASSRGPLAEYNEQFF

j_call: TRBJ2-7
v_call: TRBV5-4
clone_size: .
d_call: TRBD1
cdr3_nt: TGTGCCAGCAGCCCTTACCTGACAGGGACAAACGAGCAGTACTTC
cdr3_aa: CASSPYLTGTNEQYF

j_call: TRBJ2-1
v_call: TRBV28
clone_size: .
d_call: TRBD2
cdr3_nt: TGTGCCAGCAACCGAAAATCCGGGACTAGCGGGAGCGGGGTGCAGTTATTC
cdr3_aa: CASNRKSGTSGSGVQLF

j_call: TRBJ2-4
v_call: TRBV3-1
clone_size: .
d_call: .
cdr3_nt: TGTGCCAGCAGCCAACGAAACATTCAGTACTTC
cdr3_aa: CASSQRNIQYF

j_call: TRBJ2-3
v_call: TRBV20-1
clone_size: many
d_call: .
cdr3_nt: TGCAGTACCCAGCCGGAGTTGCAAGATACGCAGTATTTT
cdr3_aa: CSTQPELQDTQYF

j_call: TRBJ2-7
v_call: TRBV29-1
clone_size: .
d_call: TRBD1
cdr3_nt: TGCAGCGGAACTGACAGGGAGTTCGACGAGCAGTACTTC
cdr3_aa: CSGTDREFDEQYF

j_call: TRBJ2-7
v_call: TRBV20-1
clone_size: .
d_call: .
cdr3_nt: TGCAGTGCTCCCGCCGGGGCCGAGCAGTACTTC
cdr3_aa: CSAPAGAEQYF

j_call: TRBJ2-7
v_call: TRBV13
clone_size: .
d_call: TRBD2
cdr3_nt: TGTGCCAGCAGCTTCGCTTTAAGCGGGACTAGCGCCTACGAGCAGTACTTC
cdr3_aa: CASSFALSGTSAYEQYF

j_call: TRBJ2-3
v_call: TRBV4-1
clone_size: .
d_call: .
cdr3_nt: TGCGCCAGCAGCCAGCGGCGGGACTTATCTAGCACAGATACGCAGTATTTT
cdr3_aa: CASSQRRDLSSTDTQYF

j_call: TRBJ2-3
v_call: TRBV3-1
clone_size: few
d_call: .
cdr3_nt: TGTGCCAGCAGCCAAGGCGGGCCGGCAGATACGCAGTATTTT
cdr3_aa: CASSQGGPADTQYF

j_call: TRBJ1-5
v_call: TRBV18
clone_size: .
d_call: .
cdr3_nt: TGTGCCAGCTCACGGGGACCTAGCCTTGATCAGCCCCAGCATTTT
cdr3_aa: CASSRGPSLDQPQHF

j_call: TRBJ2-1
v_call: TRBV6-1
clone_size: .
d_call: .
cdr3_nt: TGTGCCAGCGTGCTGAGCACCGCCTACAATGAGCAGTTCTTC
cdr3_aa: CASVLSTAYNEQFF

j_call: TRBJ2-5
v_call: TRBV28
clone_size: .
d_call: .
cdr3_nt: TGTGCCAGCAGTTCCTACAGGGTTCAGGAGACCCAGTACTTC
cdr3_aa: CASSSYRVQETQYF

j_call: TRBJ2-3
v_call: TRBV7-3
clone_size: few
d_call: .
cdr3_nt: TGTGCCAGCAGCTTCCTAGTACCAGATACGCAGTATTTT
cdr3_aa: CASSFLVPDTQYF

j_call: TRBJ1-4
v_call: TRBV11-2
clone_size: many
d_call: .
cdr3_nt: TGTGCCAGCAGCTTAATGGGACGGTTTAATGAAAAACTGTTTTTT
cdr3_aa: CASSLMGRFNEKLFF

j_call: TRBJ2-7
v_call: TRBV20-1
clone_size: few
d_call: TRBD1
cdr3_nt: TGCAGTGCTAGACCCCGGGACAGCATCTACGAGCAGTACTTC
cdr3_aa: CSARPRDSIYEQYF

j_call: TRBJ2-7
v_call: TRBV7-9
clone_size: few
d_call: TRBD2
cdr3_nt: TGTGCCAGCAGCTTAGCTCTAGCGGAGACTTACGAGCAGTACTTC
cdr3_aa: CASSLALAETYEQYF

j_call: TRBJ1-4
v_call: TRBV7-9
clone_size: few
d_call: .
cdr3_nt: TGTGCCAGCAGCTTAGGACAGGAGAGAGAAAAACTGTTTTTT
cdr3_aa: CASSLGQEREKLFF

j_call: TRBJ2-7
v_call: TRBV7-6
clone_size: few
d_call: .
cdr3_nt: TGTGCCAGCAGCCCGGTTGGCCGCCACTACGAGCAGTACTTC
cdr3_aa: CASSPVGRHYEQYF

j_call: TRBJ2-2
v_call: TRBV7-9
clone_size: .
d_call: TRBD1
cdr3_nt: TGTGCCAGCCGATCCGGGACAGGGAACACCGGGGAGCTGTTTTTT
cdr3_aa: CASRSGTGNTGELFF

j_call: TRBJ1-6
v_call: TRBV15
clone_size: .
d_call: .
cdr3_nt: TGTGCCACCAGCACAAGGGGTTCACCCCTCCACTTT
cdr3_aa: CATSTRGSPLHF

j_call: TRBJ2-6
v_call: TRBV28
clone_size: few
d_call: TRBD2
cdr3_nt: TGTGCCAGCAGTCATCTTGGGCTAGCGGGAGTTGGGGCCAACGTCCTGACTTTC
cdr3_aa: CASSHLGLAGVGANVLTF

j_call: TRBJ1-2
v_call: TRBV1
clone_size: .
d_call: .
cdr3_nt: TGCACCAACAGCCAAGATAAGGGGGCAGTACCTAACTATGGCTACACCTTC
cdr3_aa: CTNSQDKGAVPNYGYTF

j_call: TRBJ2-3
v_call: TRBV6-5
clone_size: .
d_call: TRBD2
cdr3_nt: TGTGCCAGCAGTTACTGGGCGGGAGGGCCCCTGGGAGCAGATACGCAGTATTTT
cdr3_aa: CASSYWAGGPLGADTQYF

j_call: TRBJ2-1
v_call: TRBV5-6
clone_size: .
d_call: TRBD2
cdr3_nt: TGTGCCAGCAGCTTGCGGGGGACTAGCAATGAGCAGTTCTTC
cdr3_aa: CASSLRGTSNEQFF

j_call: TRBJ2-1
v_call: TRBV2
clone_size: .
d_call: TRBD2
cdr3_nt: TGTGCCAGCACGATAGGGCGGGGGGGCAATGAGCAGTTCTTC
cdr3_aa: CASTIGRGGNEQFF

j_call: TRBJ2-1
v_call: TRBV27
clone_size: few
d_call: TRBD1
cdr3_nt: TGTGCCAGCAGCCTGGGACAGGCTAATGAGCAGTTCTTC
cdr3_aa: CASSLGQANEQFF

j_call: TRBJ2-1
v_call: TRBV29-1
clone_size: .
d_call: .
cdr3_nt: TGCAGCGGAGGACTTTCATCCTACAATGAGCAGTTCTTC
cdr3_aa: CSGGLSSYNEQFF

j_call: TRBJ2-7
v_call: TRBV6-6
clone_size: .
d_call: .
cdr3_nt: TGTGCCAGCAGACCCGGGTCGGGGTACGAGCAGTACTTC
cdr3_aa: CASRPGSGYEQYF

j_call: TRBJ1-5
v_call: TRBV7-2
clone_size: many
d_call: .
cdr3_nt: TGTGCCAGCAGCCTCGGACACAATCAGCCCCAGCATTTT
cdr3_aa: CASSLGHNQPQHF

j_call: TRBJ1-1
v_call: TRBV27
clone_size: .
d_call: .
cdr3_nt: TGTGCCAGCAGTTTAGGGGCCTTGAATACTGAAGCTTTCTTT
cdr3_aa: CASSLGALNTEAFF

j_call: TRBJ2-7
v_call: TRBV20-1
clone_size: .
d_call: .
cdr3_nt: TGCAGTGCTACCCAGGACGGCTACGAGCAGTACTTC
cdr3_aa: CSATQDGYEQYF

j_call: TRBJ1-2
v_call: TRBV7-9
clone_size: .
d_call: .
cdr3_nt: TGTGCCAGCAGCTTAGAGCGGTCCGGGAACGGTGGCTACACCTTC
cdr3_aa: CASSLERSGNGGYTF

j_call: TRBJ2-1
v_call: TRBV5-1
clone_size: few
d_call: TRBD1
cdr3_nt: TGCGCCAGCAGCCAGGAGGGACAGGGAGGCGATGAGCAGTTCTTC
cdr3_aa: CASSQEGQGGDEQFF

j_call: TRBJ2-7
v_call: TRBV20-1
clone_size: .
d_call: .
cdr3_nt: TGCAGTGCCAAAGACGGTAGGGTCTACGAGCAGTACTTC
cdr3_aa: CSAKDGRVYEQYF

j_call: TRBJ2-7
v_call: TRBV20-1
clone_size: few
d_call: .
cdr3_nt: TGCAGTGCCAGCGGTGTGGCAACCTACGAGCAGTACTTC
cdr3_aa: CSASGVATYEQYF

j_call: TRBJ2-7
v_call: TRBV5-6
clone_size: .
d_call: .
cdr3_nt: TGTGCCAGCAGCTTGGCGGTTTCGGACAACTACGAGCAGTACTTC
cdr3_aa: CASSLAVSDNYEQYF

j_call: TRBJ2-3
v_call: TRBV24-1
clone_size: few
d_call: TRBD2
cdr3_nt: TGTGCCACCAGTGACCCCCGTCTAGCGGGAGTAGATACGCAGTATTTT
cdr3_aa: CATSDPRLAGVDTQYF

j_call: TRBJ1-1
v_call: TRBV12-3/TRBV12-4
clone_size: few
d_call: .
cdr3_nt: TGTGCCAGCCGAGCTGACCTGAACACTGAAGCTTTCTTT
cdr3_aa: CASRADLNTEAFF

j_call: TRBJ2-7
v_call: TRBV5-1
clone_size: .
d_call: TRBD1
cdr3_nt: TGCGCCAGCAGCTTGGAGGGACAGGGGAGCGAGCAGTACTTC
cdr3_aa: CASSLEGQGSEQYF

j_call: TRBJ2-5
v_call: TRBV25-1
clone_size: .
d_call: TRBD2
cdr3_nt: TGTGCCAGCAGTCCCATTAGCGGGAGGGAAGAGACCCAGTACTTC
cdr3_aa: CASSPISGREETQYF

j_call: TRBJ1-5
v_call: TRBV12-3/TRBV12-4
clone_size: few
d_call: TRBD1
cdr3_nt: TGTGCCAGCAGAGGGGGCCATAGCAATCAGCCCCAGCATTTT
cdr3_aa: CASRGGHSNQPQHF

j_call: TRBJ2-7
v_call: TRBV4-1
clone_size: few
d_call: .
cdr3_nt: TGCGCCAGCAGCCCGAGTGAGTTCTACGAGCAGTACTTC
cdr3_aa: CASSPSEFYEQYF

j_call: TRBJ2-5
v_call: TRBV3-1
clone_size: .
d_call: TRBD1
cdr3_nt: TGTGCCAGCAGCCCAAAGGGGGCTAGGCAAGAGACCCAGTACTTC
cdr3_aa: CASSPKGARQETQYF

j_call: TRBJ1-2
v_call: TRBV12-3/TRBV12-4
clone_size: .
d_call: .
cdr3_nt: TGTGCCAGCAGTTTTAAAGGGGACTATGGCTACACCTTC
cdr3_aa: CASSFKGDYGYTF

j_call: TRBJ1-5
v_call: TRBV2
clone_size: .
d_call: .
cdr3_nt: TGTGCCAGCAAAATCGACGGGTCGAACCGGGGGCAGCCCCAGCATTTT
cdr3_aa: CASKIDGSNRGQPQHF

j_call: TRBJ2-3
v_call: TRBV5-1
clone_size: .
d_call: TRBD2
cdr3_nt: TGCGCCAGCACCGGACTAGCAGTTTCCACAGATACGCAGTATTTT
cdr3_aa: CASTGLAVSTDTQYF

j_call: TRBJ1-3
v_call: TRBV4-2
clone_size: .
d_call: .
cdr3_nt: TGTGCCAGCAGCCAAGCGCGGGAAGCCGGAAACACCATATATTTT
cdr3_aa: CASSQAREAGNTIYF

j_call: TRBJ2-4
v_call: TRBV27
clone_size: .
d_call: .
cdr3_nt: TGTGCCAGCAGTTTATCCAGGGCCAAAAACATTCAGTACTTC
cdr3_aa: CASSLSRAKNIQYF

j_call: TRBJ2-2
v_call: TRBV6-1
clone_size: .
d_call: .
cdr3_nt: TGTGCCAGCAGGGCCAACGGGGGCACCGGGGAGCTGTTTTTT
cdr3_aa: CASRANGGTGELFF

j_call: TRBJ2-3
v_call: TRBV20-1
clone_size: few
d_call: .
cdr3_nt: TGCAGTGCTGACACCTCCGCAGATACGCAGTATTTT
cdr3_aa: CSADTSADTQYF

j_call: TRBJ2-1
v_call: TRBV6-1
clone_size: .
d_call: .
cdr3_nt: TGTGCCAGCAGTGAACGTGGAGAAGCCGGCCCCTACAATGAGCAGTTCTTC
cdr3_aa: CASSERGEAGPYNEQFF

j_call: TRBJ2-5
v_call: TRBV21-1
clone_size: .
d_call: .
cdr3_nt: TGTGCCAGCAGCAAAGGGGGATTTAGGGGGACCCAGTACTTC
cdr3_aa: CASSKGGFRGTQYF

j_call: TRBJ1-5
v_call: TRBV20-1
clone_size: .
d_call: .
cdr3_nt: TGCAGTGCTGAGGGGGGGGATCAGCCCCAGCATTTT
cdr3_aa: CSAEGGDQPQHF

j_call: TRBJ1-4
v_call: TRBV7-6
clone_size: .
d_call: TRBD1
cdr3_nt: TGTGCCAGCAGCTCCTCTACCCCAGGGGGAGAAAAACTGTTTTTT
cdr3_aa: CASSSSTPGGEKLFF

j_call: TRBJ2-5
v_call: TRBV5-1
clone_size: few
d_call: TRBD2
cdr3_nt: TGCGCCAGCAGCCAAAGCGGGACGAAGGGAGAGACCCAGTACTTC
cdr3_aa: CASSQSGTKGETQYF

j_call: TRBJ2-7
v_call: TRBV15
clone_size: few
d_call: .
cdr3_nt: TGTGCCACCAGCAGGGCCCCCGAGGGGCTCTCCTACGAGCAGTACTTC
cdr3_aa: CATSRAPEGLSYEQYF